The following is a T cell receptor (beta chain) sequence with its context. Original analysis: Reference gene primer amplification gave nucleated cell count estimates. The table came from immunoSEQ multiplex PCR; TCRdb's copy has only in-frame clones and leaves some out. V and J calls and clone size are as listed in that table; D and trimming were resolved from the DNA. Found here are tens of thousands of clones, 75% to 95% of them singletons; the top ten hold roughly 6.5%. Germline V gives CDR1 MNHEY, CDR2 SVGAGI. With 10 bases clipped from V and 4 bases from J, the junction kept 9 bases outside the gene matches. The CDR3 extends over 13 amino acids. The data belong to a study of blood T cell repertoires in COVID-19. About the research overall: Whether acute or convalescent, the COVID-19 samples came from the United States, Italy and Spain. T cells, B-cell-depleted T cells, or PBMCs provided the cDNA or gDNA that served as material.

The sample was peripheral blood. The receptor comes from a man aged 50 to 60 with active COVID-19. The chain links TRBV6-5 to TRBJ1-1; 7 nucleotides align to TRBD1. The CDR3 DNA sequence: TGTGCCACCCAAATTAGACAGGGCACTGAAGCTTTCTTT. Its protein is CATQIRQGTEAFF.